One sample yielded the 8 T cell receptor beta chains listed below, sequenced in a study of T-cell reconstitution after alpha-beta-depleted transplantation in children. Unique molecular identifiers were built into the TCRbeta library. TCRdb analysed the PCR reads with MiXCR anew, one entry per CDR3 protein. The table lists some 150,000 distinct CDR3 sequences, 7.5% to 9% of them singletons, with over 15% in the top ten. The specimen was PBMCs, mostly from graft donor cells, collected 180 days after TCRalphabeta/CD19-depleted stem cell transplant. The receptors were sampled from a female patient between 2 and 15 years old who had a stem cell transplant for congenital amegakaryocytic thrombocytopenia, so the T cells may come from the graft donor.

There are many counts of this clonotype. The V gene is TRBV28, the J gene TRBJ2-2, with unresolved D. This CDR3 has 12 amino acids. Trimming removed 7 bases from V and 5 bases from J, with 8 bases in between. Germline loops: CDR1 MDHEN, CDR2 SYDVKM. The CDR3 DNA is TGTGCCAGCAACGAGATTACCGGGGAGCTGTTTTTT. Protein product: CASNEITGELFF.

This clonotype appeared many times. The chain is built from TRBV29-1 and TRBJ2-3; D possibly uses TRBD1 or TRBD2 (5 bases each). The CDR3 sequence is 12 residues long. The germline V gene encodes CDR1 SQVTM and CDR2 ANQGSEA. V shed 7 bases and J shed 6 bases, with 14 bases lying between them. CDR3 in amino acids: CSATIGADTQYF. The CDR3 nucleotides are TGCAGCGCAACTATCGGGGCGGATACGCAGTATTTT.

This clonotype was seen repeatedly, ten times or more. The chain joins TRBV25-1 to TRBJ1-5; unclear D gene. Trimming stripped 4 bases from V and 3 bases from J, with 7 bases between. The CDR3 has 13 residues. Germline loops: CDR1 MGHDK, CDR2 SYGVNS. CDR3 sequence (DNA): TGTGCCAGCAGTGGGCGGAACAATCAGCCCCAGCATTTT. This sequence encodes CASSGRNNQPQHF.

In this sample, this clonotype turned up many times. The chain joins TRBV7-6 to TRBJ2-3, with D unclear. Germline lookup yields CDR1 SGHVS and CDR2 FNYEAQ. CDR3 length equals 16 residues. Trimming removed 5 bases from V and 0 bases from J, with 15 bases in between. The DNA of the CDR3 is TGTGCCAGCAGCCCGATGGGGAACCCGAGCACAGATACGCAGTATTTT. This gives the protein CASSPMGNPSTDTQYF.

The genes are TRBV12-3 or TRBV12-4 and TRBJ2-5; 8 nucleotides agree with TRBD2. Trimming at V came to 2 bases and at J to 3 bases, leaving 8 bases not matched to a gene. This CDR3 is built from 16 residues. The CDR3 loop reads CASSLSSGGSEETQYF. As DNA, the CDR3 is TGTGCCAGCAGTTTATCCAGCGGGGGTTCTGAAGAGACCCAGTACTTC.

This clonotype came up many times. J is TRBJ2-3 and V is TRBV5-1; the D call may be TRBD1 or TRBD2 (5 bases each). The ends were cut back, 1 base at V and 2 bases at J, with 11 bases in the middle. Germline CDR1 SGHRS, CDR2 YFSETQ. This CDR3 region has 15 residues. The CDR3 bases are TGCGCCAGCAGCTTGTCGGGGCCCAACACAGATACGCAGTATTTT. The encoded protein is CASSLSGPNTDTQYF.

This clonotype has only a few counts. The V gene is TRBV5-1, the J gene TRBJ1-6; D not certain. Trimming pared 2 bases from V and 0 bases from J, leaving 9 bases between. The CDR3 runs to 16 residues. CDR1 is SGHRS, CDR2 YFSETQ, per germline. The CDR3 loop is CASSLALSSYNSPLHF. CDR3 coding DNA: TGCGCCAGCAGCTTAGCATTAAGCTCCTATAATTCACCCCTCCACTTT.

Ten or more counts support this clonotype. The CDR3 spells CASTQTQETQYF. The CDR3 region has the DNA TGCGCCAGCACGCAAACGCAAGAGACCCAGTACTTC. The genes are TRBV5-1 and TRBJ2-5; D gene ambiguous. V lost 6 bases and J lost 2, with 8 bases in between. Germline lookup yields CDR1 SGHRS and CDR2 YFSETQ. This CDR3 has 12 residues.